This T cell receptor beta chain was recorded in a study of CD8 T cells in Susac syndrome. With 1 base removed from V and 0 bases from J, the gap between germline ends came to 10 bases. Germline assignment: CDR1 SGHRS and CDR2 YFSETQ. This CDR3 has 15 amino acids. The study, taken as a whole, reports: As the study acknowledged, the number of individuals who were part of its TCR sequencing and HLA analysis was relatively small.

Sequencing of TCR beta was performed on blood CD8+ and CD4+ T cells. While CD8+ and CD4+ T cells were isolated negatively, TEMRA cells were enriched by FACS. In regard to this clonotype: As yet, its antigen is unknown.

Random hexamers were used to reverse transcribe an amount of about 0.45 to 1 ug RNA. TCR beta CDR3 was amplified by immunoSEQ multiplex PCR. This amplification extended across 54 Vbeta and 13 Jbeta segments. TCRdb itself ran the immunoSEQ multiplex PCR reads through MiXCR, one entry per CDR3 protein. The sample has 150,000 to 200,000 distinct CDR3 sequences; 80% to 95% are singletons. Sequencing used CD4+ T cells from PBMCs. The clonotype originates from a human donor in good health. The chain joins TRBV5-1 to TRBJ1-1, with D hard to call. The CDR3 DNA follows: TGCGCCAGCAGCTTGACAGAAACCGTGAACACTGAAGCTTTCTTT. Translating it yields CASSLTETVNTEAFF.